One and the same sample provided the 20 T cell receptor beta chains below, sequenced in a study of cytomegalovirus exposure and HLA in healthy donors. Amplification used 60 Vbeta primers and 13 Jbeta primers. Method: immunoSEQ multiplex PCR; TCRdb's copy keeps in-frame clones and lacks some. The sample has about 160,000 clones, around 79% seen once; the top ten hold just under 6.5%. The sequencing sample was made of PBMCs. The receptor source for this set is a man in his fifties or sixties in good health and CMV-seropositive.

This clone was seen a few times. The genes are TRBV4-1 and TRBJ1-2; 8 positions match TRBD1. The CDR3 length is 15 residues. After removal of 0 bases from V and 11 bases from J, the junction contained 11 bases not matched to a gene. In germline, CDR1 is MGHRA, CDR2 YSYEKL. The CDR3 DNA reads TGCGCCAGCAGCCAAGACCCTAGGACAGGGCTTCCGTACACCTTC. The encoded protein is CASSQDPRTGLPYTF.

V and J are TRBV6-5 and TRBJ2-1, with 7 nucleotides matching TRBD2. The length of the CDR3 is 16 residues. CDR1 and CDR2 (germline): MNHEY, SVGAGI. Trimming removed 2 bases from V and 4 bases from J; junction bases left unmatched: 8. The CDR3 region is CASSYLVASGYNEQFF. CDR3 coding DNA: TGTGCCAGCAGTTACCTTGTGGCTAGCGGATACAATGAGCAGTTCTTC.

This clone came up a few times. The DNA for the CDR3 is TGCAGTGCTAGTAGACAGGGCGAACTGTTTTTT. Protein: CSASRQGELFF. The chain uses TRBV20-1 and TRBJ1-4; 7 bases match TRBD1. The CDR3 length is 11 residues. The V gene end was trimmed by 3 bases and the J gene end by 12 bases; junction bases not matched to a gene: 4. CDR1 is DFQATT, CDR2 SNEGSKA, per germline (reference sequence).

The V call is TRBV7-3, the J call TRBJ1-1; 7 nucleotides match TRBD1. The CDR3 length is 14 residues. Germline values: CDR1 SGHTA, CDR2 FQGTGA. The V and J ends lost 5 bases and 1 base, in that order; junction bases with no gene match: 4. Here the CDR3 DNA reads TGTGCCAGCAGCCCCGACAGGGAGAACACTGAAGCTTTCTTT. Translating it yields CASSPDRENTEAFF.

This clone was counted a few times. The chain links TRBV20-1 to TRBJ2-5; maybe TRBD2 (5 bases). Deletions cut 5 bases from V and 5 bases from J, with 9 bases between. CDR1 and CDR2 (germline): DFQATT, SNEGSKA (reference sequence). This CDR3 spans 11 amino acids. CDR3 coding DNA: TGCAGTGCTGAGCCTAGCGAGACCCAGTACTTC. Its protein is CSAEPSETQYF.

The chain recombines TRBV5-4 with TRBJ2-4, with 9 bases identical to TRBD2. The V segment lost 5 bases and the J segment 1 base; nucleotides outside the gene matches: 19. Germline loops: CDR1 SGHNT, CDR2 YYREEE (reference sequence). The CDR3 length is 20 residues. Written as DNA, the CDR3 is TGTGCCAGCAGGGCTACTCCCGGGACTAGCTCAATAAAGGCCAAAAACATTCAGTACTTC. The encoded protein is CASRATPGTSSIKAKNIQYF.

The chain combines TRBV18 with TRBJ1-5; D is perhaps TRBD1 (5 bases). The CDR3 is 15 amino acids. Trimming removed 2 bases from V and 6 bases from J, with 14 bases in between. CDR1 is KGHSH, CDR2 LQKENI, per germline. The CDR3 bases are TGTGCCAGCTCACCAACATCAGGGTTGGTTCAGCCCCAGCATTTT. It codes for CASSPTSGLVQPQHF. Drawing the rest from reference TRBV18 and TRBJ1-5, the complete variable domain is NAGVMQNPRHLVRRRGQEARLRCSPMKGHSHVYWYRQLPEEGLKFMVYLQKENIIDESGMPKERFSAEFPKEGPSILRIQQVVRGDSAAYFCASSPTSGLVQPQHFGDGTRLSIL.

The chain has TRBV10-3 and TRBJ2-5, with TRBD2 identical over 7 bases. The J call may be faulty, since TRBJ2-7 better matches the DNA end. The CDR3 extends over 16 amino acids. Looked up from germline, CDR1 is ENHRY and CDR2 is SYGVKD. The CDR3 region is CAISESDGRSSYEQYF. CDR3 coding DNA: TGTGCCATCAGTGAGTCCGACGGGAGGTCCTCCTACGAGCAGTACTTC.

J is TRBJ2-7 and V is TRBV27; the match to TRBD1 covers 8 bases. Per germline, CDR1 MNHEY and CDR2 SMNVEV (reference sequence). With V trimmed by 6 bases and J by 3 bases, 13 bases remained unmatched. The CDR3 has 16 amino acids. This chain's CDR3 is CASRSSPGQGNYEQYF. The CDR3 DNA follows: TGTGCCAGCAGATCTTCCCCCGGACAGGGAAACTACGAGCAGTACTTC.

This clone was recorded a few times. CDR3 DNA: TGTGCCAGCAGCGAGACTAGCGGCAGCTCCTACAATGAGCAGTTCTTC. It specifies CASSETSGSSYNEQFF. The chain carries TRBV9 and TRBJ2-1; 9 bases align to TRBD2. The V segment lost 3 bases and the J segment 0 bases; nucleotides outside the gene matches: 4. The CDR3 covers 16 residues. Germline lookup yields CDR1 SGDLS and CDR2 YYNGEE.

The V call is TRBV27, the J call TRBJ1-2, with 12 bases fitting TRBD1. This CDR3 spans 16 amino acids. Germline V CDR1 and CDR2: MNHEY, SMNVEV (reference sequence). Losses at the gene ends were 8 bases for V and 1 base for J; bases not matched to a gene: 8. The CDR3 DNA reads as TGTGCCAGCGGCCGGGACAGGGGGCCATATAACTATGGCTACACCTTC. Translating gives CASGRDRGPYNYGYTF.

The genes are TRBV9 and TRBJ2-7; TRBD1 matches 9 bases. Trimming removed 5 bases from V and 7 bases from J; junction bases left unmatched: 10. The CDR3 runs 14 residues. Germline loops: CDR1 SGDLS, CDR2 YYNGEE. The CDR3 coding sequence is TGTGCCAGCAGTCCGGGACAGGGATCTTTGGAGCAGTACTTC. Translating gives CASSPGQGSLEQYF.

This chain links TRBV7-9 with TRBJ2-6, with 9 bases identical to TRBD1. This CDR3 is built from 18 residues. The trim removed 8 bases at V and 4 bases at J, leaving 15 bases unmatched. Germline loops: CDR1 SEHNR, CDR2 FQNEAQ (reference sequence). CDR3 in amino acids: CASDLIGQGLGGANVLTF. The CDR3 region has the DNA TGTGCCAGCGACCTCATCGGACAGGGGCTGGGAGGGGCCAACGTCCTGACTTTC.

This clone was seen just once. The chain links TRBV27 to TRBJ2-7, with 9 nucleotides matching TRBD1. V trimming: 5 bases; J trimming: 3 bases; junction bases outside the gene matches: 5. Germline assignment: CDR1 MNHEY and CDR2 SMNVEV (reference sequence). The length of the CDR3 is 14 residues. CDR3 residues: CASSPRTGVYEQYF. The CDR3 DNA reads as TGTGCCAGCAGTCCGAGGACAGGGGTCTACGAGCAGTACTTC.

This clone has only a few counts. This chain uses TRBV30 with TRBJ2-7; a possible D gene is TRBD1 (6 bases). Germline V CDR1 and CDR2: GTSNPN, SVGIG (reference sequence). Trimming took 4 bases from V and 0 from J, leaving 16 bases between them. This CDR3 has 15 residues. CDR3 DNA: TGTGCCTGGACCAGGACAGTCCTAAGCTCCTACGAGCAGTACTTC. It specifies CAWTRTVLSSYEQYF.

The V gene is TRBV27, the J gene TRBJ2-2; 9 bases fit TRBD2. With 5 bases clipped from V and 4 bases from J, the junction kept 8 bases outside the gene matches. The germline gives CDR1 MNHEY, CDR2 SMNVEV (reference sequence). CDR3 length: 16 amino acids. CDR3 nucleotide sequence: TGTGCCAGCAGTGGAGAGCGGGAGGTCGGCACCGGGGAGCTGTTTTTT. Protein: CASSGEREVGTGELFF.

This clone has a handful of counts. The rearrangement links TRBV2 to TRBJ2-1; 8 bases are shared with TRBD2. This CDR3 is 14 amino acids long. Trimming at V came to 6 bases and at J to 9 bases, leaving 10 bases not matched to a gene. Germline V CDR1 and CDR2: SNHLY, FYNNEI. The CDR3 DNA reads as TGTGCCAGCAGCCCAAGACGGGGGGGAAGTGAGCAGTTCTTC. Amino acids: CASSPRRGGSEQFF. Supplemented by reference TRBV2 and TRBJ2-1, the full variable domain reads EPEVTQTPSHQVTQMGQEVILRCVPISNHLYFYWYRQILGQKVEFLVSFYNNEISEKSEIFDDQFSVERPDGSNFTLKIRSTKLEDSAMYFCASSPRRGGSEQFFGPGTRLTVL.

This clone has only a few counts. This chain links TRBV10-2 with TRBJ2-5, with 9 positions matching TRBD1. This CDR3 has 14 residues. The germline CDR1 and CDR2 sequences are WSHSY and SAAADI. V dropped 4 bases and J dropped 2; count of bases not matched to a gene: 2. The CDR3 region is CASSADRGQETQYF. The CDR3 DNA reads TGCGCCAGCAGTGCCGACAGGGGGCAAGAGACCCAGTACTTC.

The J gene is TRBJ2-7, the V gene TRBV5-1; D might be TRBD1 (6 bases). CDR1 is SGHRS and CDR2 is YFSETQ in the germline V gene. The V and J ends lost 4 bases and 1 base respectively, with 24 bases between them. This CDR3 is 18 amino acids long. CDR3 nucleotide sequence: TGCGCCAGCAGCCGATCTCCGGCAGGGGCTAAGTCGTCCTACGAGCAGTACTTC. This gives the protein CASSRSPAGAKSSYEQYF. Complete variable domain (other parts from reference TRBV5-1 and TRBJ2-7): KAGVTQTPRYLIKTRGQQVTLSCSPISGHRSVSWYQQTPGQGLQFLFEYFSETQRNKGNFPGRFSGRQFSNSRSEMNVSTLELGDSALYLCASSRSPAGAKSSYEQYFGPGTRLTVT.

As concerns this clone: Sequence at one end of the junction differs from germline and may be a read error. The rearrangement uses TRBV7-7 and TRBJ2-6, with a weak D call TRBD1 (6 bases). The CDR3 contains 15 residues. Looked up from germline, CDR1 is SSHAT and CDR2 is FNYEAQ (reference sequence). CDR3 in amino acids: CASSLGAGGANVLTF. In DNA form, the CDR3 reads TGTGCTAGCAGCTTGGGGGCGGGCGGGGCCAACGTCCTGACTTTC. The whole variable domain, remainder taken from reference TRBV7-7 and TRBJ2-6, is GAGVSQSPRYKVTKRGQDVTLRCDPISSHATLYWYQQALGQGPEFLTYFNYEAQPDKSGLPSDRFSAERPEGSISTLTIQRTEQRDSAMYRCASSLGAGGANVLTFGAGSRLTVL.